This T cell receptor beta chain is drawn from a study of T cells expressing NK-cell markers. Following a re-call of the 5' RACE reads, TCRdb has one entry per CDR3 protein and lacks DNA. The sample's table shows over 200,000 distinct CDR3 sequences. The source material was blood T cells: a sorted CD56 or NKG2C T cell subset, CD4+ or CD8+ T cells, or bulk PBMC T cells (not recorded which). The clonotype originates from a man aged 18 to 29 in good health.

CDR3 loop: CATSDGTLNEQFF. The rearrangement links TRBV24-1 to TRBJ2-1; there is no DNA to check the TCRdb D call of TRBD1. This CDR3 contains 13 residues. Germline V CDR1 and CDR2: KGHDR, SFDVKD.